A selection of T cell receptor beta chains follows, all from one sample in a study of T cell repertoires in cytomegalovirus infection. Their target antigens are unknown. TCRdb analysed the reads with MiXCR anew, one entry per CDR3 protein. The table has approximately 910,000 distinct CDR3 sequences, 30% to 40% seen once. The sample here was cultured CD8+ T cells from PBMCs, taken from culture after CMV antigen stimulation. These receptor sequences come from a human donor in good health (CMV status not recorded). Some clones in this sample may be carry-over from other donors' samples. The CDR3 runs from the conserved cysteine through the conserved F or W. A D gene is named only where the DNA matches it firmly. Some rows mark clone size as missing; the rest say once, few, many or name a class of expanded clone.

j_gene | v_gene | len | d_gene | abundance | CDR3nt | CDR3aa
TRBJ1-6 | TRBV12-3/TRBV12-4 | 16 | NA | NA | TGTGCCAGCAGTCGTTCTGGGGTCCTAAATAATTCACCCCTCCACTTT | CASSRSGVLNNSPLHF
TRBJ2-2 | TRBV7-2 | 15 | NA | NA | TGTGCCAGCAGACGGGGGGCTCCGAACACCGGGGAGCTGTTTTTT | CASRRGAPNTGELFF
TRBJ1-1 | TRBV7-6 | 14 | NA | NA | TGTGCCAACAGCTTATCCTTTTTGAACACTGAAGTTTTCTTT | CANSLSFLNTEVFF
TRBJ2-1 | TRBV7-9 | 15 | NA | NA | TGTGCCAGCAGCTTTCAGTCGGGTTCAGGCAATGAGCAGTTCTTC | CASSFQSGSGNEQFF
TRBJ2-2 | TRBV24-1 | 17 | NA | NA | TGTGCCACCAGTGATTGGAACCGGGACGGACGCACCGGGGAGCTGTTTTTT | CATSDWNRDGRTGELFF
TRBJ1-2 | TRBV12-3/TRBV12-4 | 12 | NA | few | TGTGCCAGCTTATTGTTCAACTATGGCTACACCTTC | CASLLFNYGYTF
TRBJ2-7 | TRBV6-5 | 15 | NA | NA | TGTGCCAGCAGTTACGGTTCGGGGGCCACCTACGAGCAGTACTTC | CASSYGSGATYEQYF
TRBJ2-4 | TRBV5-6 | 15 | NA | NA | TGTGCCAGCAGCTTCGGGGTTGGCGGGTCAAACATTCAGTACTTC | CASSFGVGGSNIQYF
TRBJ1-1 | TRBV7-9 | 15 | TRBD1 | once | TGTGCCAGCAGCCCCCGACAGGGGGCGAGCACTGAAGCTTTCTTT | CASSPRQGASTEAFF
TRBJ1-1 | TRBV4-1 | 13 | NA | NA | TGCGCCAGCAGCCCACAGGGTCGCTCTGAAGCTTTCTTT | CASSPQGRSEAFF